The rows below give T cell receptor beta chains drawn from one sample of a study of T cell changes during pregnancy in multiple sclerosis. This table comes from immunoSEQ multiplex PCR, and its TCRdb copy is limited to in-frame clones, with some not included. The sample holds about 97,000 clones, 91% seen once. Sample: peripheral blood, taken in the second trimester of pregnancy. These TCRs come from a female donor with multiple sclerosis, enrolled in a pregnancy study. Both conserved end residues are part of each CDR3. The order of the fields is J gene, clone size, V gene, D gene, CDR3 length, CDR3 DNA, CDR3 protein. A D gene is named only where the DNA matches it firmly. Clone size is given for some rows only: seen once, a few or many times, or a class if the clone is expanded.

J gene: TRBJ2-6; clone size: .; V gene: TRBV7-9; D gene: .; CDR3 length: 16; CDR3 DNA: TGTGCCAGCAGCCAGGCAGGGCGATCTGGGGCCAACGTCCTGACTTTC; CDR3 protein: CASSQAGRSGANVLTF
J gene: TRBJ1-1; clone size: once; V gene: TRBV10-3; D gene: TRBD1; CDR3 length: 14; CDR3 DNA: TGTGCCATCAGTTCAGGGGGAAAGAACACTGAAGCTTTCTTT; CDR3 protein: CAISSGGKNTEAFF
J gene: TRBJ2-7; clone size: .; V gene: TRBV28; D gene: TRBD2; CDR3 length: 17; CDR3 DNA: TGTGCCAGCAGTTCCCCCGGACTAGCACCCCTCTCCTACGAGCAGTACTTC; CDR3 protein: CASSSPGLAPLSYEQYF
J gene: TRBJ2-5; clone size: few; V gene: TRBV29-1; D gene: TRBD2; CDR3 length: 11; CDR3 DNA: TGCAGCACCGGCGGGGGGAGGGCCCAGTACTTC; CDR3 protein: CSTGGGRAQYF
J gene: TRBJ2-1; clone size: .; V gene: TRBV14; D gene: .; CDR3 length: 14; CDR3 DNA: TGTGCCAGCAGTAGAAAGCTTACCTACAATGAGCAGTTCTTC; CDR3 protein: CASSRKLTYNEQFF
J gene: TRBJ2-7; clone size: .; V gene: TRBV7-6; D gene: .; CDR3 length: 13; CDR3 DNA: TGTGCCAGCAGTCCACTAGAGAGGTACGAGCAGTACTTC; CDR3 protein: CASSPLERYEQYF
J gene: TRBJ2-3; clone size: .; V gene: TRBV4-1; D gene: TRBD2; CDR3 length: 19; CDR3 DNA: TGCGCCAGCAGCCAAGGCCCACGGACTAGCGGGTGGAGCACAGATACGCAGTATTTT; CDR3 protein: CASSQGPRTSGWSTDTQYF
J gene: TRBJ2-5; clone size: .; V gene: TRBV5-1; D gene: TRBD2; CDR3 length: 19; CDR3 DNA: TGCGCCAGCAGTTCCGGACTAGCGGATACCCTACGGCCCTGGGAGACCCAGTACTTC; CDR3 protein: CASSSGLADTLRPWETQYF
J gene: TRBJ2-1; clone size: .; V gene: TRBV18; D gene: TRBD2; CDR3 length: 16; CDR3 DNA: TGTGCCAGCTCACCGATAGCGGGAGAAACCTACAATGAGCAGTTCTTC; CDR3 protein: CASSPIAGETYNEQFF
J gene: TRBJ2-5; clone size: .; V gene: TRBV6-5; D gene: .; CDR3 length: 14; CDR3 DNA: TGTGCCAGCAGTTACGGCTGGTTGCAAGAGACCCAGTACTTC; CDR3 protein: CASSYGWLQETQYF
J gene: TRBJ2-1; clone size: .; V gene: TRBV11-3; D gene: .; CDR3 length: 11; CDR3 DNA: TGTGCCAGCAGCTTAGCGGATGAGCAGTTCTTC; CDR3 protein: CASSLADEQFF
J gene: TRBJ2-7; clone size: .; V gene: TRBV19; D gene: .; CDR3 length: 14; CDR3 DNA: TGTGCCAGTACCCAGGTCGGGAGACCCTACGAGCAGTACTTC; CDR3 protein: CASTQVGRPYEQYF
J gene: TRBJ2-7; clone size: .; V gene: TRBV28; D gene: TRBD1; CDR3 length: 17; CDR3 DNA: TGTGCCAGCAGTTTACACTCAGGACAGGGCCCTTCCTACGAGCAGTACTTC; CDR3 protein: CASSLHSGQGPSYEQYF
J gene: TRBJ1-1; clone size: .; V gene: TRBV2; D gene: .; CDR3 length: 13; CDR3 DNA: TGTGCCCCCAAAGACCCCGCTAGCCCCTCACCTTTCTTT; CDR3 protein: CAPKDPASPSPFF
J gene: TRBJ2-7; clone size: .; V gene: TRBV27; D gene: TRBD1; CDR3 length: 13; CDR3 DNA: TGTGCCAGCAGTCTTCAGGGGGCCTACGAGCAGTACTTC; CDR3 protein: CASSLQGAYEQYF
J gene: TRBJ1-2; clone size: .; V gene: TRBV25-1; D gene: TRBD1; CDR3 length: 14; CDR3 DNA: TGTGCCAGCAGTGATGGAGGGGGCCTCTATGGCTACACCTTC; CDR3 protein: CASSDGGGLYGYTF
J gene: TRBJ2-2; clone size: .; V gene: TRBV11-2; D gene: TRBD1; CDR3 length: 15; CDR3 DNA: TGTGCCAGCCAGCAGGGACAGGAAAACACCGGGGAGCTGTTTTTT; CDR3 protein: CASQQGQENTGELFF
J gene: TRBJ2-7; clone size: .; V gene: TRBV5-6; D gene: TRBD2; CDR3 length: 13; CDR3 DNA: TGTGCCAGCACTAGCGGGAGACCCTACGAGCAGTACTTC; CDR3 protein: CASTSGRPYEQYF
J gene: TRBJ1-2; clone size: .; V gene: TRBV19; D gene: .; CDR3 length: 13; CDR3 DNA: TGTGCCAGTAGTACGGTAATAGTGAGCGGCTACACCTTC; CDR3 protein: CASSTVIVSGYTF
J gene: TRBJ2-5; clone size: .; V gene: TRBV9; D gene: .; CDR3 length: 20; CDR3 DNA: TGTGCCAGCAGCGTAGAGGGGAGGCGCCCCTTTAGGGAAGACCAAGAGACCCAGTACTTC; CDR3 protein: CASSVEGRRPFREDQETQYF
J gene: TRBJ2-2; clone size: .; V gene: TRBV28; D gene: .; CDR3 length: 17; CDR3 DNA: TGTGCCAGCAGTTTATACGCCCCGCCCCCGGGCACCGGGGAGCTGTTTTTT; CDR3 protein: CASSLYAPPPGTGELFF
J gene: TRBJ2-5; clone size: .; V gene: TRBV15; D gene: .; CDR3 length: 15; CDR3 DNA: TGTGCCACCAGCAATAGAAGGGGGTACCAAGAGACCCAGTACTTC; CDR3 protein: CATSNRRGYQETQYF
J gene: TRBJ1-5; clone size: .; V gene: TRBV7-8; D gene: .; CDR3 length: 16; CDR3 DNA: TGTGCCAGCAGCTTAGCGAATAAGGGGCGCAATCAGCCCCAGCATTTT; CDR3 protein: CASSLANKGRNQPQHF
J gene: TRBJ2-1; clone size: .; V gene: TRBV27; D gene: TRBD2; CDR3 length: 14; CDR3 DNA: TGTGCCAGCAGTCCGTCTAGCGGGAGCAATGAGCAGTTCTTC; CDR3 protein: CASSPSSGSNEQFF
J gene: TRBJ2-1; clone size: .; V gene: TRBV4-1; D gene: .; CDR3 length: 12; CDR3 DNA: TGCGCCAGCAGCCAAGACAGAAATGAGCAGTTCTTC; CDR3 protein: CASSQDRNEQFF
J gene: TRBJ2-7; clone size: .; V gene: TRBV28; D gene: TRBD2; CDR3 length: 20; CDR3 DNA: TGTGCCAGCAGTGGCGCCCCTTTAGCGGGAGTAGGAACGTGGACCTACGAGCAGTACTTC; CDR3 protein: CASSGAPLAGVGTWTYEQYF
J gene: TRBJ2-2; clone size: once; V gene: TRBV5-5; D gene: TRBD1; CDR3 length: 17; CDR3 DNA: TGTGCCAGCAGCTTGGTCCGGGGACAGGGTGGTTCCGGGGAGCTGTTTTTT; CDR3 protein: CASSLVRGQGGSGELFF
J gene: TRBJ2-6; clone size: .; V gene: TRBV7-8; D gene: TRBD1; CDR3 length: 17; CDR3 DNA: TGTGCCAGCAGCCTCCGGGACAGGGTGTCTGGGGCCAACGTCCTGACTTTC; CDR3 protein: CASSLRDRVSGANVLTF
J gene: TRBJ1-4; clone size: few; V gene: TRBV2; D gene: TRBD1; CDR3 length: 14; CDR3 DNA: TGTGCCAGCGGAAGGGACAGGGCTCTTGAAAAACTGTTTTTT; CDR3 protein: CASGRDRALEKLFF
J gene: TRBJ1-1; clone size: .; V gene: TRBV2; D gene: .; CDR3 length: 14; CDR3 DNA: TGTGCCAGCAGTGTTGGGACATCGAACACTGAAGCTTTCTTT; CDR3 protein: CASSVGTSNTEAFF
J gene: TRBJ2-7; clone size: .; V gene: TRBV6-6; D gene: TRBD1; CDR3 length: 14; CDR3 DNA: TGTGCCAGCAGTCGGACAGGGGTGAGCAACGAGCAGTACTTC; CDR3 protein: CASSRTGVSNEQYF
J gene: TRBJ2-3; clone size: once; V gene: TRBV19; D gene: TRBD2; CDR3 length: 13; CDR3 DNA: TGTGCCACCAGGACTAGCGGCACAGATACGCAGTATTTT; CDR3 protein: CATRTSGTDTQYF
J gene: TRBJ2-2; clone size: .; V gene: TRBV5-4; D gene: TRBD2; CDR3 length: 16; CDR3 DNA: TGTGCCAGCAGCCCGAAAGCGGGAGTAGGCACCGGGGAGCTGTTTTTT; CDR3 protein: CASSPKAGVGTGELFF
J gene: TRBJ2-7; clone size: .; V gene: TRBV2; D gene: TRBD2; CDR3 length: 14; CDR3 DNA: TGTGCCAGCAGTGCCGAGCGGGATGGGTACGAGCAGTACTTC; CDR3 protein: CASSAERDGYEQYF
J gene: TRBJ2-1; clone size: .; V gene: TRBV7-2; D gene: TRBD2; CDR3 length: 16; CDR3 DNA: TGTGCCAGCAGCCCCTGGACTAGCGGGAGGGCCGGGGAGCAGTTCTTC; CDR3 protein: CASSPWTSGRAGEQFF
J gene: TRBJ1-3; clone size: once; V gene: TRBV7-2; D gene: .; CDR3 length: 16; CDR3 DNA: TGTGCCAGCAGCTTAGTCGATCCGGGTAGTGGAAACACCATATATTTT; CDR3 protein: CASSLVDPGSGNTIYF
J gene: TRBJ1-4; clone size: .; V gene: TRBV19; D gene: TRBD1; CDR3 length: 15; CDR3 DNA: TGTGCCAGTAGTTCTGGGACAGGGAATAATGAAAAACTGTTTTTT; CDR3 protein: CASSSGTGNNEKLFF
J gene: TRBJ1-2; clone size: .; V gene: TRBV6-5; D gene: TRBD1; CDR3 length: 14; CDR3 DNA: TGTGCCAGCAGTCGACTAACAGGGGGCCAGGGCTACACCTTC; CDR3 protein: CASSRLTGGQGYTF
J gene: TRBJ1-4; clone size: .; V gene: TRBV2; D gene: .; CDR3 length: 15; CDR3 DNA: TGTGCCAGCAGTGGATACCAGGCAACTAATGAAAAACTGTTTTTT; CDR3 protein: CASSGYQATNEKLFF
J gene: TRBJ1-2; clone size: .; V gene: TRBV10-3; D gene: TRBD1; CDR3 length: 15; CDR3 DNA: TGTGCCATCAGTGAGGTCACAGGGGGCGACTATGGCTACACCTTC; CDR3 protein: CAISEVTGGDYGYTF
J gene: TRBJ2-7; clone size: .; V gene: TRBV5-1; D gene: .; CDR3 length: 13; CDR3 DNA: TGCGCCAGCAGCCGGGACTGGTCCTACGAGCAGTACTTC; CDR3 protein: CASSRDWSYEQYF
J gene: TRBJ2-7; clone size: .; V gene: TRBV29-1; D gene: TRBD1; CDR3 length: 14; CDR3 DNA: TGCAGCGTCGACGGGACAGGGATAAGGAACGAGCAGTACTTC; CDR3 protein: CSVDGTGIRNEQYF
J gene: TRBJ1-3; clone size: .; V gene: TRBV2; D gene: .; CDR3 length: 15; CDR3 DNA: TGTGCCAGCAGTGACTCGAGACAGGTTGGAAACACCATATATTTT; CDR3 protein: CASSDSRQVGNTIYF
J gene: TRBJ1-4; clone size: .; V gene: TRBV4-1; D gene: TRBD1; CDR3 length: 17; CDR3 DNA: TGCGCCAGCAGCCTCGTCCCGGGACAGGGCAATAATGAAAAACTGTTTTTT; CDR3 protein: CASSLVPGQGNNEKLFF
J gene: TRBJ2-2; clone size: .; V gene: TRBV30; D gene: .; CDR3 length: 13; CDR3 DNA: TGTGCCTGGAGTTTATGGGGCCCCGGGGAGCTGTTTTTT; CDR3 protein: CAWSLWGPGELFF
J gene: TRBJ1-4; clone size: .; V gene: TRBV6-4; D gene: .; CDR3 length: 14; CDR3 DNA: TGTGCCAGCACGGACTTGAACGCGAATGAAAAACTGTTTTTT; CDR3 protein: CASTDLNANEKLFF
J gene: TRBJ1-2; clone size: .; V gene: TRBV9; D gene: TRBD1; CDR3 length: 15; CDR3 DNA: TGTGCCAGCAGCGCTGGACAGGGCCCTAACTATGGCTACACCTTC; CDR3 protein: CASSAGQGPNYGYTF
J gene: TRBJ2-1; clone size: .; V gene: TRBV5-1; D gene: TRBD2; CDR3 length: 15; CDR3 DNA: TGCGCCAGCAGCTTACTAGCGGGAGGCGACAATGAGCAGTTCTTC; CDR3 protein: CASSLLAGGDNEQFF
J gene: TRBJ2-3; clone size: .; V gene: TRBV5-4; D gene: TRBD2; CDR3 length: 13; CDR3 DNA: TGTGCCAGCAGCTTGGTAGCGGGAGATACGCAGTATTTT; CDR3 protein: CASSLVAGDTQYF